One sample yielded the 5 T cell receptor beta chains listed below, sequenced in a study of Graves' ophthalmopathy and Graves' hyperthyroidism. Transcripts of RNA were the source for amplifying TCR beta CDR3 regions. Second-round multiplex PCR came after first-round RT-PCR with HTBI primers. TCRdb reanalysed the multiplex PCR reads using MiXCR and keeps one entry per CDR3 protein. This sample carries more than 1,000,000 distinct CDR3 sequences, approximately 35% of them seen once, and the ten largest clones take 8.5% to 14%. Material for sequencing was peripheral blood or thyroid tissue (not recorded which). These receptors originate from an adult man with Graves' hyperthyroidism.

V is TRBV11-2 and J is TRBJ2-7, with TRBD1 identical over 7 bases. There are 15 residues in the CDR3. CDR1 SGHAT and CDR2 FQNNGV come from the germline V gene. After removal of 8 bases from V and 5 bases from J, the junction contained 15 bases not matched to a gene. The CDR3 loop reads CASPQTGPILDEQYF. DNA for the CDR3: TGTGCCAGCCCCCAGACAGGGCCCATTTTGGACGAGCAGTACTTC.

About this clonotype: Since a much larger clone is just one base distant, this may be a read error. The gene calls are TRBV4-3 and TRBJ1-2; D unclear. The CDR3 extends over 15 amino acids. Germline V CDR1 and CDR2: LGHNA, YSLEER. CDR3 region: CASSPNRAPNYGHTF. The CDR3 DNA is TGCGCCAGCAGCCCGAACAGAGCTCCTAACTATGGCCACACCTTC.

This sequence joins TRBV10-2 and TRBJ2-7; 16 bases agree with TRBD2. The V gene's germline CDR1 is WSHSY and CDR2 SAAADI. V lost 6 bases and J lost 5; bases outside the gene matches: 4. The CDR3 covers 15 residues. The CDR3: CASRGTSGGANEQYF. The CDR3 DNA reads TGCGCCAGCAGGGGGACTAGCGGGGGGGCCAACGAGCAGTACTTC.

This clonotype was found many times. The genes are TRBV10-3 and TRBJ2-7, with a weak D call TRBD2 (6 bases). CDR1 and CDR2 from the germline V gene are ENHRY and SYGVKD. Trimming cost V 0 bases and J 5 bases, with 11 bases left between them. CDR3 length: 14 residues. The CDR3 here is CAISESGGVHEQYF. CDR3 bases: TGTGCCATCAGTGAGTCCGGGGGTGTACACGAGCAGTACTTC.

V usage is TRBV9 and J usage is TRBJ2-7; no definite D call. V gave up 0 bases and J gave up 6 bases, with 16 bases separating them. The CDR3 has 15 amino acids. CDR1 and CDR2 (germline): SGDLS, YYNGEE. CDR3 amino acids: CASSVAPAESREQYF. In DNA, the CDR3 is TGTGCCAGCAGCGTAGCCCCCGCAGAGTCACGCGAGCAGTACTTC.